A single sample is the source of the 30 T cell receptor beta chains below, sequenced in a study of blood T cell repertoires in COVID-19 (dated by TCRdb to the early 2020s). The receptor library was made with the immunoSEQ multiplex PCR assay. This is the immuneACCESS table as TCRdb keeps it, with only in-frame sequences that have V and J called. A part of the clones is gone; compared with another copy, unresolved V genes explain less than half, and the rest is unexplained. The table for this sample lists roughly 250,000 clones; 83% of them were counted only once. Clones ranked in the top ten supply around 7.2% of the sample. The sample consisted of peripheral blood. The receptors here all came from a woman in her forties or fifties with acute or convalescent COVID-19.

This clone was detected once. Other DNA sequences in the sample encode the same CDR3. The CDR3 sequence is CASSSRGQETQYF. CDR3 DNA sequence: TGTGCCAGCAGCTCACGGGGGCAAGAGACCCAGTACTTC. The rearrangement uses TRBV7-2 and TRBJ2-5, with a possible D match to TRBD2 (6 bases). Germline V gene data show CDR1 as SGHTA and CDR2 as FQGNSA. Trimming shortened V by 4 bases and J by 2 bases, and 8 bases separated the two germline ends. There are 13 residues in the CDR3.

This chain connects TRBV7-2 to TRBJ2-7; TRBD1 might be the D (6 bases). CDR1 SGHTA and CDR2 FQGNSA come from the germline V gene. The V end was cut by 3 bases, the J end by 4 bases, with 16 bases between. CDR3 length equals 15 residues. Here the CDR3 DNA reads TGTGCCAGCAGCTTCGGGACAAAGGGTGGGTACGAGCAGTACTTC. Amino acid sequence: CASSFGTKGGYEQYF.

The rearrangement uses TRBV19 and TRBJ2-1, with TRBD2 matching 11 bases. This CDR3 has 16 residues. Unmatched junction bases numbered 4, after V lost 4 bases and J lost 2 bases. Germline V gene sequence: CDR1 LNHDA, CDR2 SQIVND (reference sequence). The CDR3 DNA reads TGTGCCAGTAGTACCTTGACTAGCGGGGCCTACAATGAGCAGTTCTTC. Its translation is CASSTLTSGAYNEQFF. The variable domain in full, with the rest retrieved from reference TRBV19 and TRBJ2-1, is DGGITQSPKYLFRKEGQNVTLSCEQNLNHDAMYWYRQDPGQGLRLIYYSQIVNDFQKGDIAEGYSVSREKKESFPLTVTSAQKNPTAFYLCASSTLTSGAYNEQFFGPGTRLTVL.

The chain is built from TRBV5-6 and TRBJ2-7, with a possible D match to TRBD1 (6 bases). Germline V gives CDR1 SGHDT, CDR2 YYEEEE. CDR3 length equals 13 residues. The V end lost 6 bases, the J end lost 4 bases, and 14 bases lay between the germline ends. Written as DNA, the CDR3 is TGTGCCAGCATCCTACAGGGAAGGTACGAGCAGTACTTC. It codes for CASILQGRYEQYF.

The chain uses TRBV7-9 and TRBJ1-4; D remains unclear. The CDR3 is 12 residues long. V was pared by 1 base and J by 5 bases, with 2 bases between. Germline CDR1 and CDR2: SEHNR and FQNEAQ (reference sequence). The CDR3 sequence: CASSLVNEKLFF. The CDR3 DNA sequence: TGTGCCAGCAGCTTAGTAAATGAAAAACTGTTTTTT.

The rearrangement uses TRBV19 and TRBJ1-5, with D maybe TRBD1 (5 bases). V lost 1 base and J 6 bases, leaving 10 bases between the germline ends. This CDR3 is built from 14 residues. Germline V gives CDR1 LNHDA, CDR2 SQIVND (reference sequence). CDR3 sequence reads: CASSIVQGPQPQHF. CDR3 DNA: TGTGCCAGTAGTATAGTTCAGGGCCCTCAGCCCCAGCATTTT. Full variable domain (rest looked up from reference TRBV19 and TRBJ1-5): DGGITQSPKYLFRKEGQNVTLSCEQNLNHDAMYWYRQDPGQGLRLIYYSQIVNDFQKGDIAEGYSVSREKKESFPLTVTSAQKNPTAFYLCASSIVQGPQPQHFGDGTRLSIL.

The gene calls are TRBV28 and TRBJ1-3; D call uncertain. V was cut by 6 bases and J by 5 bases, with 11 bases left in between. Germline CDR1 reads MDHEN; CDR2 reads SYDVKM. The CDR3 runs 13 residues. The CDR3 nucleotides are TGTGCCAGCAGGGAGACGCCCAGAAACACCATATATTTT. It translates to CASRETPRNTIYF.

The CDR3 region is CASSPDRAVSYTF. CDR3 DNA: TGTGCCAGCAGCCCAGACAGGGCGGTATCCTACACCTTC. The V call is TRBV6-5, the J call TRBJ1-2, with 7 bases that match TRBD1. The trim removed 6 bases at V and 10 bases at J, leaving 11 bases unmatched. From germline, CDR1 is MNHEY and CDR2 SVGAGI. The CDR3 has 13 amino acids.

The chain links TRBV6-5 to TRBJ2-1; 7 bases align to TRBD1. Trimming cost V 5 bases and J 0 bases; bases outside gene matches: 1. The V gene's germline CDR1 is MNHEY and CDR2 SVGAGI. The CDR3 sequence is 14 residues long. CDR3 residues: CASSRQGSYNEQFF. CDR3 sequence (DNA): TGTGCCAGCAGTAGACAGGGCTCCTACAATGAGCAGTTCTTC.

This sequence joins TRBV10-3 and TRBJ1-6, with a weak D call TRBD1 (5 bases). The germline V and J ends were trimmed by 5 bases and 10 bases, with 15 bases remaining between them. Per germline, CDR1 ENHRY and CDR2 SYGVKD. The CDR3 runs to 14 residues. The DNA for the CDR3 is TGTGCCATCAGTTATGACAGCCTGGGGTCACCCCTCCACTTT. This translates into CAISYDSLGSPLHF.

The chain employs TRBV5-4 and TRBJ2-1; D not certain. The ends were cut back, 3 bases at V and 8 bases at J, with 12 bases in the middle. This CDR3 has 13 amino acids. Looked up from germline, CDR1 is SGHNT and CDR2 is YYREEE (reference sequence). The CDR3 reads CASSSPVADEQFF. CDR3 DNA: TGTGCCAGCAGCTCACCCGTAGCAGATGAGCAGTTCTTC.

This chain uses TRBV27 with TRBJ2-7, with D tentatively TRBD2 (6 bases). The CDR3 is made up of 13 amino acids. Trimming stripped 4 bases from V and 3 bases from J, with 10 bases between. In germline, CDR1 is MNHEY, CDR2 SMNVEV (reference sequence). CDR3 nucleotides: TGTGCCAGCAGTTGGGGAGGAGGCTACGAGCAGTACTTC. Its protein product is CASSWGGGYEQYF.

V is TRBV6-5 and J is TRBJ2-1; 9 bases match TRBD2. The V segment lost 5 bases and the J segment 7 bases; nucleotides outside the gene matches: 3. This CDR3 is built from 13 residues. The germline V gene has CDR1 MNHEY and CDR2 SVGAGI. This CDR3 is CASSTSGWNEQFF. The CDR3, as DNA: TGTGCCAGCAGTACTAGCGGGTGGAATGAGCAGTTCTTC.

The chain uses TRBV19 and TRBJ2-5; TRBD1 aligns across 10 bases. The germline CDR1 and CDR2 sequences are LNHDA and SQIVND (reference sequence). Trimming removed 1 base from V and 4 bases from J; junction bases left unmatched: 6. The CDR3 loop spans 16 amino acids. CDR3 residues: CASSIGGTGVGETQYF. For the CDR3, the DNA is TGTGCCAGTAGTATAGGAGGGACAGGGGTTGGAGAGACCCAGTACTTC. Together with reference TRBV19 and TRBJ2-5, the CDR3 gives the full variable domain: DGGITQSPKYLFRKEGQNVTLSCEQNLNHDAMYWYRQDPGQGLRLIYYSQIVNDFQKGDIAEGYSVSREKKESFPLTVTSAQKNPTAFYLCASSIGGTGVGETQYFGPGTRLLVL.

The V and J genes are TRBV7-8 and TRBJ2-3, with D possibly being TRBD2 (6 bases). This CDR3 region has 16 residues. V gave up 3 bases and J gave up 3 bases, with 16 bases separating them. Germline values: CDR1 SGHVS, CDR2 FQNEAQ. The DNA of the CDR3 is TGTGCCAGCAGCTTGGTTACGGGAGATGCAACAGATACGCAGTATTTT. This encodes CASSLVTGDATDTQYF.

This clone occurred once. The gene calls are TRBV10-3 and TRBJ2-7; 9 nucleotides align to TRBD1. Germline V gives CDR1 ENHRY, CDR2 SYGVKD. J gave up 0 bases and V 3 bases, and 6 bases lay outside the gene matches. CDR3 length: 16 residues. The CDR3 protein is CAISDRTGQGSYEQYF. The DNA of the CDR3 is TGTGCCATCAGTGACCGAACGGGACAGGGCTCCTACGAGCAGTACTTC.

The gene calls are TRBV19 and TRBJ2-3, with 7 positions matching TRBD2. After removal of 5 bases from V and 1 base from J, the junction contained 9 bases not matched to a gene. In germline, CDR1 is LNHDA, CDR2 SQIVND (reference sequence). The CDR3 runs to 16 residues. The CDR3 DNA reads as TGTGCCAGTAGTCCAAGAGGCCGGGGGGGCACAGATACGCAGTATTTT. Protein sequence: CASSPRGRGGTDTQYF.

J is TRBJ2-5 and V is TRBV6-1; the D gene is possibly TRBD2 (7 bases). This CDR3 region has 17 residues. Germline V gene data show CDR1 as MNHNS and CDR2 as SASEGT. Trimming stripped 2 bases from V and 5 bases from J, with 21 bases between. The DNA of the CDR3 is TGTGCCAGCAGTGAACAGGGGCCCCGCAGGGGAGGGGAGACCCAGTACTTC. Protein product: CASSEQGPRRGGETQYF.

The chain recombines TRBV30 with TRBJ2-1, with 12 bases matching TRBD2. In germline, CDR1 is GTSNPN, CDR2 SVGIG (reference sequence). This CDR3 has 14 residues. The ends lost 4 bases at V and 9 bases at J; junction bases unmatched: 7. This CDR3 reads CAWTLGLAGLEQFF. CDR3 bases: TGTGCCTGGACCTTAGGACTAGCGGGGCTTGAGCAGTTCTTC.

The chain is built from TRBV6-1 and TRBJ1-2; possibly TRBD1 for D (5 bases). The CDR3 covers 14 residues. Per the germline V gene, CDR1 is MNHNS and CDR2 is SASEGT. V was cut by 2 bases and J by 1 base, with 8 bases left in between. CDR3 sequence (DNA): TGTGCCAGCAGTGAACCAGGGTATAACTATGGCTACACCTTC. It is translated as CASSEPGYNYGYTF.

The chain joins TRBV28 to TRBJ1-2; D gene uncertain. CDR1 and CDR2 from the germline V gene are MDHEN and SYDVKM. The CDR3 spans 13 residues. V was shortened by 2 bases and J by 7 bases, with 11 bases between the two germline ends. The CDR3 protein is CASSLSAVGGYTF. CDR3 in DNA: TGTGCCAGCAGTTTAAGCGCCGTGGGTGGCTACACCTTC.

The chain recombines TRBV28 with TRBJ1-1, with D maybe TRBD1 (6 bases). Germline V gives CDR1 MDHEN, CDR2 SYDVKM. The CDR3 sequence is 15 residues long. V gave up 3 bases and J gave up 4 bases, with 15 bases separating them. The CDR3 DNA sequence: TGTGCCAGCAGTTTGCCCACAGGGCTAGGCACTGAAGCTTTCTTT. It is translated as CASSLPTGLGTEAFF.

The V and J genes are TRBV5-5 and TRBJ2-1, with 9 bases aligning to TRBD2. The CDR3 is 18 residues long. Unmatched junction bases numbered 9, after V lost 2 bases and J lost 0 bases. Germline assignment: CDR1 SGHKS and CDR2 YYEKEE (reference sequence). The CDR3 region is CASSLAGGSRSSYNEQFF. CDR3 coding DNA: TGTGCCAGCAGCTTAGCGGGAGGTTCCCGTAGCTCCTACAATGAGCAGTTCTTC.

The chain combines TRBV28 with TRBJ1-4; the match to TRBD1 covers 8 bases. Looked up from germline, CDR1 is MDHEN and CDR2 is SYDVKM. Trimming at V came to 3 bases and at J to 6 bases, leaving 3 bases not matched to a gene. The length of the CDR3 is 14 residues. The CDR3: CASSFQGAYEKLFF. The CDR3 nucleotides are TGTGCCAGCAGTTTTCAGGGGGCCTATGAAAAACTGTTTTTT.

V is TRBV4-3 and J is TRBJ1-2, with D maybe TRBD1 (5 bases). The CDR3 is 15 amino acids. Looked up from germline, CDR1 is LGHNA and CDR2 is YSLEER. V lost 0 bases and J 4 bases, leaving 12 bases between the germline ends. The CDR3 sequence: CASSQDGAEIYGYTF. CDR3 bases: TGCGCCAGCAGCCAAGATGGGGCAGAGATCTATGGCTACACCTTC.

In its sample, this clone was seen a few times. This sequence joins TRBV18 and TRBJ1-1; the match to TRBD1 covers 11 bases. This CDR3 region has 14 residues. The germline gives CDR1 KGHSH, CDR2 LQKENI. Losses at the gene ends were 3 bases for V and 4 bases for J; bases not matched to a gene: 1. CDR3 DNA: TGTGCCAGCTCACCGGGACAGGGGGTCACTGAAGCTTTCTTT. It yields the protein CASSPGQGVTEAFF.

The chain uses TRBV10-3 and TRBJ2-1, with 8 nucleotides matching TRBD2. Germline CDR1 reads ENHRY; CDR2 reads SYGVKD. V was pared by 0 bases and J by 8 bases, with 6 bases of the junction left unmatched. This CDR3 is 15 amino acids long. DNA for the CDR3: TGTGCCATCAGTGAGTCCCGGGAGGGGTTGGATGAGCAGTTCTTC. It specifies CAISESREGLDEQFF.

The rearrangement joins TRBV18 to TRBJ2-7; 13 nucleotides line up with TRBD2. Germline V gene data show CDR1 as KGHSH and CDR2 as LQKENI. The CDR3 length is 15 residues. V shed 3 bases and J 2 bases; nucleotides not matched to a gene: 1. The CDR3 DNA sequence: TGTGCCAGCTCACCGACTAGCGGGAGGACCTACGAGCAGTACTTC. It yields the protein CASSPTSGRTYEQYF.

This chain connects TRBV19 to TRBJ1-5; D gene ambiguous. The CDR3 is 13 residues long. Per the germline V gene, CDR1 is LNHDA and CDR2 is SQIVND (reference sequence). V was cut by 6 bases and J by 3 bases, with 9 bases left in between. CDR3 nucleotide sequence: TGTGCCAGTAGCGGACTGACCAATCAGCCCCAGCATTTT. Translating gives CASSGLTNQPQHF.

This clone has only one observation. The CDR3 protein is CAWNRGPSQPQHF. CDR3 coding DNA: TGTGCCTGGAACAGGGGCCCGAGTCAGCCCCAGCATTTT. The chain joins TRBV30 to TRBJ1-5; 7 nucleotides agree with TRBD1. V shed 4 bases, J shed 6 bases, and the junction held 6 bases outside the gene matches. This CDR3 region has 13 residues. CDR1 and CDR2 (germline): GTSNPN, SVGIG (reference sequence).